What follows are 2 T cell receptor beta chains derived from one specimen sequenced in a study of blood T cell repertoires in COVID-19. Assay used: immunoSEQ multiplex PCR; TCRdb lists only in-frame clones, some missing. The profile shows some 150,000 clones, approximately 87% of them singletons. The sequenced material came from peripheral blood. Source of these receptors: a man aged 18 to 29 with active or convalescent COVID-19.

This chain's CDR3 is CASSFGLAGGNEQFF. The CDR3 DNA follows: TGTGCCAGCAGCTTCGGACTAGCGGGGGGGAACGAGCAGTTCTTC. V usage is TRBV11-2 and J usage is TRBJ2-1, with 15 bases fitting TRBD2. This CDR3 comprises 15 residues. Unmatched junction bases numbered 4, after V lost 3 bases and J lost 10 bases. Per the germline V gene, CDR1 is SGHAT and CDR2 is FQNNGV.

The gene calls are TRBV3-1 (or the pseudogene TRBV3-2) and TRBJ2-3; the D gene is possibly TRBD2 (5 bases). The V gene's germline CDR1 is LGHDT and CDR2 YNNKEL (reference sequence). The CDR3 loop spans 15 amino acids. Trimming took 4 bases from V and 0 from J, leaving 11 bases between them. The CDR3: CASSLPRASTDTQYF. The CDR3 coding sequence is TGTGCCAGCAGCCTACCGAGGGCTAGCACAGATACGCAGTATTTT.